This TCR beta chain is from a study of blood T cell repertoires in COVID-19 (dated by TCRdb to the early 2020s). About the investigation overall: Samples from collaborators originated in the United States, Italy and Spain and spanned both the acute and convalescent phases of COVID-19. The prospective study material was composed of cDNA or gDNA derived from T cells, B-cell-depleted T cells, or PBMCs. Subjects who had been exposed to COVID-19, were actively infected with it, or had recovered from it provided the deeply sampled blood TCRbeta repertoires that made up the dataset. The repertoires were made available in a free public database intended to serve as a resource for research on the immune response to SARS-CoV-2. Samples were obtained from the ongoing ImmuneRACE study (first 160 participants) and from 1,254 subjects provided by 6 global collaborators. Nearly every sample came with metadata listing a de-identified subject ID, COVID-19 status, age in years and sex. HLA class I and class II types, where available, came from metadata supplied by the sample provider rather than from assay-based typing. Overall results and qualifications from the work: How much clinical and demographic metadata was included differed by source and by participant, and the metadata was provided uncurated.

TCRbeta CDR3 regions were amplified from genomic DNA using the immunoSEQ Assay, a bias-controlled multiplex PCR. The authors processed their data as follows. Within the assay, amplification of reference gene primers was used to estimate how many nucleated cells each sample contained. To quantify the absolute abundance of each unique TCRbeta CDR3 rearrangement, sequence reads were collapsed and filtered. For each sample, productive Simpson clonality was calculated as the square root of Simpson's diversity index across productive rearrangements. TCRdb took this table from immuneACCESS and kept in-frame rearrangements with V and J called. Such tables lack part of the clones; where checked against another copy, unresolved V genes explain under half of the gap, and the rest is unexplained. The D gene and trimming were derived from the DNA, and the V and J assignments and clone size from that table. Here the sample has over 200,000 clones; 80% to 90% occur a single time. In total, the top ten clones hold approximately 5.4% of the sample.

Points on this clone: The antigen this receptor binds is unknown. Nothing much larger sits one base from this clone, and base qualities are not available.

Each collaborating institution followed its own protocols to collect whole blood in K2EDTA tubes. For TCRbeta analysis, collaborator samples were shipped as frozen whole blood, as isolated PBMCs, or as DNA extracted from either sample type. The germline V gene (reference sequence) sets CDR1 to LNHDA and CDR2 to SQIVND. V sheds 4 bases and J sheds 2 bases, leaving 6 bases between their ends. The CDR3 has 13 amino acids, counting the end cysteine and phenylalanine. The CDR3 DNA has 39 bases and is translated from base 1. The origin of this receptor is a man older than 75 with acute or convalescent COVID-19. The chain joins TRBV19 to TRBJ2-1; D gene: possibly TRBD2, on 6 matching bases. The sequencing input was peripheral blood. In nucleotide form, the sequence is TGTGCCAGTAGTAGCGGGGCCTACAATGAGCAGTTCTTC. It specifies CASSSGAYNEQFF.